These 13 T cell receptor beta chains were all obtained from the same sample, sequenced in a study of T cell repertoires in cytomegalovirus infection. One entry per CDR3 protein, called by TCRdb with MiXCR from the reads. The sample includes 300,000 to 400,000 distinct CDR3 sequences, 25% to 30% of them seen just once. Their target antigens are unknown. Source: cultured PBMCs, taken from culture after CMV antigen stimulation. These receptors all stem from a human donor in good health (CMV status not recorded). Some clones in this sample may be carry-over from other donors' samples.

Concerning this clonotype: This may come from a read error, since a much larger clone is one base off. This chain uses TRBV18 with TRBJ1-2; D is undetermined. Germline CDR1 and CDR2: KGHSH and LQKENI. With 4 bases removed from V and 4 bases from J, the gap between germline ends came to 13 bases. This CDR3 is built from 14 residues. CDR3 sequence: CASSLLVSGYGYTF. CDR3 bases: TGTGCCAGCTCACTACTAGTTTCTGGCTATGGCTACACCTTC.

The V gene is TRBV7-9, the J gene TRBJ1-3; D perhaps matches TRBD1 (6 bases). Germline assignment: CDR1 SEHNR and CDR2 FQNEAQ (reference sequence). Trimming took 4 bases from V and 3 from J, leaving 19 bases between them. The CDR3 consists of 17 residues. CDR3 protein: CASSSTLRGRSGNTIYF. The CDR3 coding sequence is TGTGCCAGCAGCTCGACTTTGAGGGGGAGAAGTGGAAACACCATATATTTT.

This clonotype appeared a few times. The chain joins TRBV6-1 to TRBJ2-2, with D possibly matching TRBD1 (6 bases). The germline V gene encodes CDR1 MNHNS and CDR2 SASEGT. The V end lost 6 bases, the J end lost 6 bases, and 11 bases lay between the germline ends. The CDR3 loop spans 13 amino acids. CDR3 loop: CASRTNRAGELFF. CDR3 nucleotide sequence: TGTGCCAGCAGGACAAACAGGGCCGGGGAGCTGTTTTTT.

The chain carries TRBV27 and TRBJ1-5; D gene uncertain. The CDR3 is 12 amino acids. V was shortened by 3 bases and J by 9 bases, with 9 bases between the two germline ends. Looked up from germline, CDR1 is MNHEY and CDR2 is SMNVEV (reference sequence). For the CDR3, the DNA is TGTGCCAGCAGTTTCCCCTCAGGGCCCCAGCATTTT. It yields the protein CASSFPSGPQHF.

The chain combines TRBV7-6 with TRBJ1-4; D gene unclear. V shed 0 bases and J shed 1 base, with 6 bases lying between them. This CDR3 has 15 residues. CDR1 is SGHVS, CDR2 FNYEAQ, per germline. In nucleotides, the CDR3 is TGTGCCAGCAGCTTAGCCGGGGAAACTAATGAAAAACTGTTTTTT. Its protein product is CASSLAGETNEKLFF.

The sample holds many counts of this clonotype. The V call is TRBV6-5, the J call TRBJ1-2; D is unclear. The CDR3 is 11 residues long. CDR1 MNHEY and CDR2 SVGAGI come from the germline V gene. Trimming cost V 5 bases and J 6 bases, with 7 bases left between them. The CDR3 sequence is CASSRGDGYTF. CDR3 bases: TGTGCCAGCAGTCGAGGAGATGGCTACACCTTC.

This chain uses TRBV7-2 with TRBJ1-1, with D hard to call. Germline CDR1 reads SGHTA; CDR2 reads FQGNSA. Trimming cost V 1 base and J 11 bases, with 17 bases left between them. CDR3 length: 14 amino acids. CDR3 amino acids: CASSLDWNRMGAFF. As DNA, the CDR3 is TGTGCCAGCAGCTTAGATTGGAACCGAATGGGGGCTTTCTTT. Drawing the rest from reference TRBV7-2 and TRBJ1-1, the complete variable domain is GAGVSQSPSNKVTEKGKDVELRCDPISGHTALYWYRQSLGQGLEFLIYFQGNSAPDKSGLPSDRFSAERTGGSVSTLTIQRTQQEDSAVYLCASSLDWNRMGAFFGQGTRLTVV.

The gene calls are TRBV6-1 and TRBJ2-1; D may be TRBD1 (8 bases). The CDR3 has 15 amino acids. The germline V and J ends were trimmed by 8 bases and 0 bases, with 14 bases remaining between them. Germline CDR1 and CDR2: MNHNS and SASEGT. This CDR3 reads CASATGGASYNEQFF. The DNA for the CDR3 is TGTGCCAGCGCAACAGGGGGGGCCTCCTACAATGAGCAGTTCTTC.

The chain links TRBV29-1 to TRBJ2-3; TRBD2 matches 10 bases. This CDR3 contains 14 residues. Losses at the gene ends were 3 bases for V and 4 bases for J; bases not matched to a gene: 4. In germline, CDR1 is SQVTM, CDR2 ANQGSEA. CDR3 sequence reads: CSVELAGVPDTQYF. In nucleotides, the CDR3 is TGCAGCGTTGAGCTAGCGGGAGTACCAGATACGCAGTATTTT.

This sequence joins TRBV5-1 and TRBJ2-6; tentatively, D is TRBD1 (6 bases). Germline CDR1 and CDR2: SGHRS and YFSETQ. CDR3 length: 16 amino acids. Between the trimmed V and J ends, which lost 4 bases and 0 bases, there was a span of 11 bases. The CDR3 DNA reads TGCGCCAGCAGCACCGGACAGCCCTCTGGGGCCAACGTCCTGACTTTC. It yields the protein CASSTGQPSGANVLTF.

The chain joins TRBV7-2 to TRBJ2-1; 14 nucleotides align to TRBD2. The CDR3 extends over 14 amino acids. The V and J ends lost 5 bases and 9 bases, in that order; junction bases with no gene match: 3. Germline loops: CDR1 SGHTA, CDR2 FQGNSA. The CDR3 sequence: CASSPGLAGAEQFF. DNA of the CDR3: TGTGCCAGCAGCCCGGGACTAGCGGGAGCTGAGCAGTTCTTC.

The chain employs TRBV3-1 and TRBJ2-3; tentative D call: TRBD2 (6 bases). The length of the CDR3 is 16 residues. Trimming took 4 bases from V and 7 from J, leaving 21 bases between them. The germline V gene encodes CDR1 LGHDT and CDR2 YNNKEL (reference sequence). The CDR3 reads CASSLGGMVARNTQYF. The DNA for the CDR3 is TGTGCCAGCAGCCTTGGCGGGATGGTCGCACGGAATACGCAGTATTTT.

The chain joins TRBV6-5 to TRBJ2-4; TRBD2 is a possible D gene (5 bases). This CDR3 spans 16 amino acids. Germline V gene lookup returns CDR1 MNHEY and CDR2 SVGAGI. V lost 7 bases and J lost 0, with 16 bases in between. This CDR3 reads CASTTERQLAKNIQYF. The CDR3 DNA is TGTGCCAGCACGACCGAGCGGCAGTTAGCCAAAAACATTCAGTACTTC.